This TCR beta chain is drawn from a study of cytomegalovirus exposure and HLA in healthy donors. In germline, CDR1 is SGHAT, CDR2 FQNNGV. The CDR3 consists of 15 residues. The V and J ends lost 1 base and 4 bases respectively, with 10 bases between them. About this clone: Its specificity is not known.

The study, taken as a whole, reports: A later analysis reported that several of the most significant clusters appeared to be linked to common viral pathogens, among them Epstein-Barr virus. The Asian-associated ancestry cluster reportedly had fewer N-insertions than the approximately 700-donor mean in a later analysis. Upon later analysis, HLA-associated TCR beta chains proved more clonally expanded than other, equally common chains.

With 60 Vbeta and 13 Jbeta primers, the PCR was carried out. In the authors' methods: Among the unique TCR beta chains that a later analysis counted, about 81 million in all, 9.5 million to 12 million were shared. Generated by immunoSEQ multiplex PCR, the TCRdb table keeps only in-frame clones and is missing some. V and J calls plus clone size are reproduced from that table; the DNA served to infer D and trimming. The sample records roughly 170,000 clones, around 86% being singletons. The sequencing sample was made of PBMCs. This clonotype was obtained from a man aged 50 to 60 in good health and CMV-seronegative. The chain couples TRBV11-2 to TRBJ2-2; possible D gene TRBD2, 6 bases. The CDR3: CASSLVGGSTGELFF. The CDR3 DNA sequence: TGTGCCAGCAGCTTAGTCGGAGGGTCCACCGGGGAGCTGTTTTTT.